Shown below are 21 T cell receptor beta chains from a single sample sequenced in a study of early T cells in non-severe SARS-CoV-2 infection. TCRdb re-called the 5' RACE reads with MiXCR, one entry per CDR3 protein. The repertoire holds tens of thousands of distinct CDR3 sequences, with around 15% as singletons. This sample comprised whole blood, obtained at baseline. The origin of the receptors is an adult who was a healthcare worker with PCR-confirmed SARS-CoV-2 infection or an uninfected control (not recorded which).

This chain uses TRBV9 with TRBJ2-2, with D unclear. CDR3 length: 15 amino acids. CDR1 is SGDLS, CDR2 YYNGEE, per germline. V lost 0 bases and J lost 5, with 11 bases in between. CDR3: CASSVDPVGTGELFF. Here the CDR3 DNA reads TGTGCCAGCAGCGTAGATCCCGTAGGGACCGGGGAGCTGTTTTTT. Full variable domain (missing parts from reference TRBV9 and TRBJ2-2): DSGVTQTPKHLITATGQRVTLRCSPRSGDLSVYWYQQSLDQGLQFLIQYYNGEERAKGNILERFSAQQFPDLHSELNLSSLELGDSALYFCASSVDPVGTGELFFGEGSRLTVL.

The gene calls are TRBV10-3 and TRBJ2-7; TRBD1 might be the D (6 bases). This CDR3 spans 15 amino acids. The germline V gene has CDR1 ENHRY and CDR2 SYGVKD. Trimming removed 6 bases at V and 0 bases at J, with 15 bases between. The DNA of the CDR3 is TGTGCCATCAGGGGGGCAGGCGGCAACTCCTACGAGCAGTACTTC. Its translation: CAIRGAGGNSYEQYF.

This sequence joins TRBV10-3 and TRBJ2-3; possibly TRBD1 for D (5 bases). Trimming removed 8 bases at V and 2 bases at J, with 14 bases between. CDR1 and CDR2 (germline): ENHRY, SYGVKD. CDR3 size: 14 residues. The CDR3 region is CAIAKGLVTDTQYF. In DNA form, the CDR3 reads TGTGCCATCGCGAAGGGGTTGGTCACAGATACGCAGTATTTT.

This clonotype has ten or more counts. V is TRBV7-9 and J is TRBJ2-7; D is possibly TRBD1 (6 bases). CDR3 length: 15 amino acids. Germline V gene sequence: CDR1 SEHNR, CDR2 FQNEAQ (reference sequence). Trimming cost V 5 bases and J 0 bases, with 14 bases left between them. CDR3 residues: CASSPDRTTSYEQYF. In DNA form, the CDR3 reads TGTGCCAGCAGCCCCGACAGGACCACCTCCTACGAGCAGTACTTC. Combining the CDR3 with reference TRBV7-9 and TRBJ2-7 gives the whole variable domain DTGVSQNPRHKITKRGQNVTFRCDPISEHNRLYWYRQTLGQGPEFLTYFQNEAQLEKSRLLSDRFSAERPKGSFSTLEIQRTEQGDSAMYLCASSPDRTTSYEQYFGPGTRLTVT.

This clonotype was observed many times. This CDR3 is CASSVEGGAHSPLHF. CDR3 nucleotides: TGTGCCAGCAGCGTAGAGGGAGGCGCTCATTCACCCCTCCACTTT. The chain links TRBV9 to TRBJ1-6; D is undetermined. The CDR3 contains 15 residues. V was cut by 0 bases and J by 8 bases, with 12 bases left in between. Germline V gene data show CDR1 as SGDLS and CDR2 as YYNGEE.

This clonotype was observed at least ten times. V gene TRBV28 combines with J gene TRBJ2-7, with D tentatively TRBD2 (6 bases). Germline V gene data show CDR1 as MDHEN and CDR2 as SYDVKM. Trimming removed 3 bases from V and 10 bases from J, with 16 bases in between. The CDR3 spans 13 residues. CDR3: CASSFPGTGEQYF. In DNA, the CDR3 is TGTGCCAGCAGTTTCCCCGGGACTGGCGAACAGTACTTC.

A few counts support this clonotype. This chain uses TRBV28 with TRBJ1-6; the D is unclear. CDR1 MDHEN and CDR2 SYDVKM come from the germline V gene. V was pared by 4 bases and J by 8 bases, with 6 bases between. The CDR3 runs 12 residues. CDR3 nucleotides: TGTGCCAGCAGTTCGAGGGATTCACCCCTCCACTTT. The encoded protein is CASSSRDSPLHF.

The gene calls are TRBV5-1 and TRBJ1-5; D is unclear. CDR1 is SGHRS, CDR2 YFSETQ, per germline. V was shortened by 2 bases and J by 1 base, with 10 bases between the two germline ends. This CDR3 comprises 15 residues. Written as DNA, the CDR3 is TGCGCCAGCAGCTTCGGAGACCACAGCAATCAGCCCCAGCATTTT. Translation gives CASSFGDHSNQPQHF.

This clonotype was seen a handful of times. The CDR3 DNA sequence: TGTGCCAGCAGCTCTAGACCACTAGCGGGGTCCGCGATGGGCGGGGAGCTGTTTTTT. This encodes CASSSRPLAGSAMGGELFF. The chain recombines TRBV7-6 with TRBJ2-2; TRBD2 aligns across 10 bases. The CDR3 spans 19 residues. Germline CDR1 reads SGHVS; CDR2 reads FNYEAQ. V lost 4 bases to trimming and J lost 7 bases; unmatched junction nucleotides: 18.

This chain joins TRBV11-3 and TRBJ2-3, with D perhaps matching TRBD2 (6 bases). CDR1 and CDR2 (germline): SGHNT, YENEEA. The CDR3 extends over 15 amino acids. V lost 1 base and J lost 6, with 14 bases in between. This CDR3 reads CASSLGGLSSDTQYF. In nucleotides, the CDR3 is TGTGCCAGCAGCTTAGGGGGACTCTCGTCGGATACGCAGTATTTT.

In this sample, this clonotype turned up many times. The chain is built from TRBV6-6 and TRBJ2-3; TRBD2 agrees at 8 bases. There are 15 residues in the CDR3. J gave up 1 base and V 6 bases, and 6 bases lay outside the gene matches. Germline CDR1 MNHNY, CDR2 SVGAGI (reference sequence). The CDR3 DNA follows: TGTGCCAGCAGAGCCAGCGGGAGTGGCACAGATACGCAGTATTTT. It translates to CASRASGSGTDTQYF.

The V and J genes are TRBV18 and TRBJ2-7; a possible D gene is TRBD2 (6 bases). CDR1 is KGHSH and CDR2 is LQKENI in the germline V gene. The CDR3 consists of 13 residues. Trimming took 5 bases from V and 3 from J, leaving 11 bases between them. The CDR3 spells CASSLGTVYEQYF. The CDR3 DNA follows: TGTGCCAGCTCATTAGGGACTGTCTACGAGCAGTACTTC.

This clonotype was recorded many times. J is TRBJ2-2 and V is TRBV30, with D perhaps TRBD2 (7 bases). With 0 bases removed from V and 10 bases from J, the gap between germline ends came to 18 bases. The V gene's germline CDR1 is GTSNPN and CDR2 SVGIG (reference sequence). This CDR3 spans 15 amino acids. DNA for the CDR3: TGTGCCTGGAGTGTAACGGGGGGCTTAAGTGAGGAGCTGTTTTTT. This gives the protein CAWSVTGGLSEELFF.

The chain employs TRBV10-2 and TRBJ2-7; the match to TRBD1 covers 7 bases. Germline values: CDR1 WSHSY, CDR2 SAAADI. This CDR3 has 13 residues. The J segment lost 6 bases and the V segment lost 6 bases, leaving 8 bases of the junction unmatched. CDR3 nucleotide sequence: TGCGCCAGCAGGAAGCAGGGGGTAGGCGAGCAGTACTTC. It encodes CASRKQGVGEQYF.

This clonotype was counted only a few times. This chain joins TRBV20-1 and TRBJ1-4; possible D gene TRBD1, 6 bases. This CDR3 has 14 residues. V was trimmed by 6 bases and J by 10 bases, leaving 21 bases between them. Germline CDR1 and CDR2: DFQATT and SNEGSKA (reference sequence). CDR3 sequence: CSAPYDRSGGKLFF. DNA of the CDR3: TGCAGTGCACCATACGACAGGTCTGGCGGAAAACTGTTTTTT.

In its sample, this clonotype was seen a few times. CDR3 sequence reads: CASSQAGTDTQYF. CDR3 coding DNA: TGCGCCAGCAGCCAAGCAGGCACAGATACGCAGTATTTT. The chain links TRBV4-1 to TRBJ2-3; D gene ambiguous. The germline V gene has CDR1 MGHRA and CDR2 YSYEKL. The CDR3 extends over 13 amino acids. The V end lost 1 base, the J end lost 1 base, and 3 bases lay between the germline ends.

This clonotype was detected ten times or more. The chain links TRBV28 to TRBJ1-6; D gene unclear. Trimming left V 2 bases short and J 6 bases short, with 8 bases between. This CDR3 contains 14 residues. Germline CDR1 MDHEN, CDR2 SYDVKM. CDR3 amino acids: CASSLRAFNSPLHF. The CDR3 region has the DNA TGTGCCAGCAGTTTAAGAGCGTTTAATTCACCCCTCCACTTT. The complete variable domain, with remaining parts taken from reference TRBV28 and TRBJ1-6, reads DVKVTQSSRYLVKRTGEKVFLECVQDMDHENMFWYRQDPGLGLRLIYFSYDVKMKEKGDIPEGYSVSREKKERFSLILESASTNQTSMYLCASSLRAFNSPLHFGNGTRLTVT.

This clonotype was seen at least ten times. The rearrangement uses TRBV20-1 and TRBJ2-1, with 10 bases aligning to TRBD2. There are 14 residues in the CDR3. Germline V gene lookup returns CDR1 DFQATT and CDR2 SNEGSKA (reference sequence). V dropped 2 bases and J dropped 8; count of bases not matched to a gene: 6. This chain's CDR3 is CSARWLAGVDEQFF. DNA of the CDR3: TGCAGTGCTAGATGGCTAGCGGGAGTGGATGAGCAGTTCTTC.

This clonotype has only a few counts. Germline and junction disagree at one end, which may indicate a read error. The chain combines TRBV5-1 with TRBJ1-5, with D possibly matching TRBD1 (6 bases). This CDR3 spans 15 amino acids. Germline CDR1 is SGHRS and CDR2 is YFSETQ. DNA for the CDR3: TGCGCCAGCAGCGCGGACGGACAGCCTAATCAGCCCCAGCTTTTT. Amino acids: CASSADGQPNQPQLF.

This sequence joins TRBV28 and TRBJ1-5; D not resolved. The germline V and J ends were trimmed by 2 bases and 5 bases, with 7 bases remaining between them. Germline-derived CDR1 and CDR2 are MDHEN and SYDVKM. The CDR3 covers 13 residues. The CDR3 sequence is CASSLGTYQPQHF. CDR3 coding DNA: TGTGCCAGCAGTTTAGGAACGTATCAGCCCCAGCATTTT.

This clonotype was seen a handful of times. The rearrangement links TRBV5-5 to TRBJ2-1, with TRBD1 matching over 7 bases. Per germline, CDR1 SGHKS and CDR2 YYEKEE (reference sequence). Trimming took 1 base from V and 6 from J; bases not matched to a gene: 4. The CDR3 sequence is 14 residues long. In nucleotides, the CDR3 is TGTGCCAGCAGCTTGAGGGCAGGGGGCAATGAGCAGTTCTTC. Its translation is CASSLRAGGNEQFF.